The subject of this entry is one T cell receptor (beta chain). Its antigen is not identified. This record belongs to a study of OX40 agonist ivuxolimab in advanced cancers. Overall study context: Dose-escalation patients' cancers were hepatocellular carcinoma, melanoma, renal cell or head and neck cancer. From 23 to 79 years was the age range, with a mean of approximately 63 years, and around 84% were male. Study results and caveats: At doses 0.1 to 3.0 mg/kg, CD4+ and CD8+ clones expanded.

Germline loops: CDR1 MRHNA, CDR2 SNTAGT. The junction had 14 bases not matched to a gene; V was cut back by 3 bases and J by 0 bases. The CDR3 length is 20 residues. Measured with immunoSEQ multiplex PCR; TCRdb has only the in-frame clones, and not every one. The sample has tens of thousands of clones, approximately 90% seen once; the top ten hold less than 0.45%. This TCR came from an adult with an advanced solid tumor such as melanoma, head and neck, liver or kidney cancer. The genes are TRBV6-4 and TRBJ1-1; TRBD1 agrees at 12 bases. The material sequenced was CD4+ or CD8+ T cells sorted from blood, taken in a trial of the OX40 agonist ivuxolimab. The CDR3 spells CASSDPGTGGFCFVNTEAFF. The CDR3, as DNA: TGTGCCAGCAGTGATCCCGGGACAGGGGGCTTTTGTTTCGTGAACACTGAAGCTTTCTTT.